This T cell receptor beta chain was recovered during a study of cytomegalovirus exposure and HLA in healthy donors. Study-wide results and limits: Through in vitro validation, three CMV-associated chains were shown to be specific for CMV antigens. It emerged from a later analysis that several of the most significant clusters appeared to be linked to common viral pathogens.

Comments on this clone: Antigen unknown.

J was trimmed by 0 bases and V by 1 base; bases with no gene match: 12. This CDR3 comprises 18 residues. The germline V gene encodes CDR1 SGHRS and CDR2 YFSETQ. The primer mix had 60 Vbeta and 13 Jbeta primers. Clones were sequenced by immunoSEQ multiplex PCR, and TCRdb holds only the in-frame ones, with some missing. The repertoire holds 90,000 to 140,000 clones, with about 16% as singletons. The donors, nominally healthy at sampling, likely had unrecorded immune exposures. The rearrangement joins TRBV5-1 to TRBJ2-7; 8 bases are a match to TRBD2. Sequencing was performed on PBMCs. This clonotype originated in a female donor in good health and CMV-seronegative. CDR3 residues: CASSLSFSGSLASYEQYF. The CDR3, as DNA: TGCGCCAGCAGCTTGAGTTTCAGCGGGAGTTTGGCCTCCTACGAGCAGTACTTC. The variable domain in full, with the rest retrieved from reference TRBV5-1 and TRBJ2-7, is KAGVTQTPRYLIKTRGQQVTLSCSPISGHRSVSWYQQTPGQGLQFLFEYFSETQRNKGNFPGRFSGRQFSNSRSEMNVSTLELGDSALYLCASSLSFSGSLASYEQYFGPGTRLTVT.